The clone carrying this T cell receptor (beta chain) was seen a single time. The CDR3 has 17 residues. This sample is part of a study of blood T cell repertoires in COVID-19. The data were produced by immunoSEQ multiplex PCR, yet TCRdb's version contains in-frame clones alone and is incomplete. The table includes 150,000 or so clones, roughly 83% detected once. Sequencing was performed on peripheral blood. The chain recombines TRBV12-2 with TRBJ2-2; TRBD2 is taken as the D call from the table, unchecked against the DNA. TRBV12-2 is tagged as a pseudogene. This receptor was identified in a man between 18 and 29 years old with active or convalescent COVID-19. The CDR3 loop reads CAKRRLAGEMVSGELFF. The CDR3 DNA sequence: TGTGCAAAAAGGAGACTAGCGGGAGAAATGGTCTCCGGGGAGCTGTTTTTT.